These 7 T cell receptor beta chains came from one sample sequenced in a study of CD8 T cells in ankylosing spondylitis. A single record per CDR3 protein comes from TCRdb applying MiXCR to the 5' RACE reads. The sample records approximately 340,000 distinct CDR3 sequences, roughly 15% being singletons. Specimen: blood, either unsorted or a sorted T cell fraction (not recorded which). These receptors all come from a male donor with ankylosing spondylitis or in good health (not recorded which).

This chain joins TRBV29-1 and TRBJ2-5, with TRBD1 identical over 9 bases. J gave up 5 bases and V 6 bases, and 10 bases lay outside the gene matches. The germline CDR1 and CDR2 sequences are SQVTM and ANQGSEA. This CDR3 has 14 residues. The CDR3 sequence is CSVDWTGVWETQYF. The CDR3 DNA follows: TGCAGCGTAGACTGGACAGGGGTCTGGGAGACCCAGTACTTC.

This clonotype was observed a few times. The chain employs TRBV30 and TRBJ2-7; 7 bases fit TRBD2. Germline trimming cut 5 bases from V and 3 bases from J; bases unmatched to any gene: 7. Germline assignment: CDR1 GTSNPN and CDR2 SVGIG (reference sequence). This CDR3 has 13 residues. DNA for the CDR3: TGTGCCTGGTGCATCGGACTAGGCTACGAGCAGTACTTC. Protein product: CAWCIGLGYEQYF.

The chain carries TRBV11-2 and TRBJ1-4, with no clear D. Between the trimmed V and J ends, which lost 4 bases and 8 bases, there was a span of 14 bases. The germline V gene has CDR1 SGHAT and CDR2 FQNNGV. The CDR3 consists of 14 residues. CDR3: CASSSSAQREKLFF. The CDR3 DNA reads as TGTGCCAGCAGCTCGAGTGCCCAGAGGGAAAAACTGTTTTTT.

The genes are TRBV27 and TRBJ2-7; D call uncertain. The CDR3 sequence is 14 residues long. Germline V gene data show CDR1 as MNHEY and CDR2 as SMNVEV (reference sequence). Trimming cost V 2 bases and J 2 bases, with 10 bases left between them. In DNA, the CDR3 is TGTGCCAGCAGTTTAAGACTGTATCCCTACGAGCAGTACTTC. Protein: CASSLRLYPYEQYF.

The gene calls are TRBV11-2 and TRBJ2-1; 12 positions match TRBD2. Trimming removed 1 base from V and 0 bases from J; junction bases left unmatched: 10. CDR3 length: 20 amino acids. CDR1 SGHAT and CDR2 FQNNGV come from the germline V gene. The CDR3 DNA reads as TGTGCCAGCAGCTTAGGGGCTAGCGGGGGGGGTCCGAGCTCCTACAATGAGCAGTTCTTC. This translates into CASSLGASGGGPSSYNEQFF. The full variable domain, with the rest looked up from reference TRBV11-2 and TRBJ2-1, is EAGVAQSPRYKIIEKRQSVAFWCNPISGHATLYWYQQILGQGPKLLIQFQNNGVVDDSQLPKDRFSAERLKGVDSTLKIQPAKLEDSAVYLCASSLGASGGGPSSYNEQFFGPGTRLTVL.

This clonotype was seen a few times. The V gene is TRBV5-1, the J gene TRBJ2-2, with D possibly being TRBD1 (6 bases). The CDR3 is 14 amino acids. Germline values: CDR1 SGHRS, CDR2 YFSETQ. Trimming took off 1 base at V and 5 bases at J, with 9 bases between the two ends. This CDR3 is CASSLTGKTGELFF. As DNA, the CDR3 is TGCGCCAGCAGCTTGACAGGGAAGACCGGGGAGCTGTTTTTT. Using reference TRBV5-1 and TRBJ2-2 for the parts outside the CDR3, the full variable domain is KAGVTQTPRYLIKTRGQQVTLSCSPISGHRSVSWYQQTPGQGLQFLFEYFSETQRNKGNFPGRFSGRQFSNSRSEMNVSTLELGDSALYLCASSLTGKTGELFFGEGSRLTVL.

There are a few counts of this clonotype. This chain connects TRBV10-3 to TRBJ2-7, with 7 bases that match TRBD1. Trimming removed 2 bases from V and 2 bases from J; junction bases left unmatched: 6. Germline V lookup: CDR1 ENHRY, CDR2 SYGVKD. This CDR3 is built from 15 residues. This CDR3 is CAISEPRTGPYEQYF. CDR3 bases: TGTGCCATCAGTGAGCCCCGGACAGGACCCTACGAGCAGTACTTC.